The source of this T cell receptor (beta chain) is a study of cytomegalovirus exposure and HLA in healthy donors. The CDR3 consists of 15 residues. Trimming shortened V by 5 bases and J by 5 bases, and 18 bases separated the two germline ends. Likely unrecorded immune exposures existed in these nominally healthy donors. The PCR made use of 60 Vbeta and 13 Jbeta primers. TCRdb's copy holds only in-frame clones and misses some; the assay was immunoSEQ multiplex PCR. The data show roughly 80,000 clones, 70% to 85% seen once. Findings and caveats of the study: In a later analysis, at a false discovery rate of 0.05, about 17,000 TCR beta sequences matched HLA alleles. Cytomegalovirus association was listed for about 160 TCR beta chains.

A remark on this clone: The antigen remains undetermined.

This sequence originates from a woman in her fifties or sixties in good health and CMV-seronegative. Specimen: PBMCs. This sequence joins TRBV6-7 and TRBJ1-1, with a possible D match to TRBD1 (5 bases). TRBV6-7 is identified as an open reading frame with a role that is uncertain. The CDR3 sequence: CASSRPAGGWTEAFF. DNA of the CDR3: TGTGCCAGCAGTCGCCCGGCGGGGGGATGGACTGAAGCTTTCTTT.